This entry describes one TCR beta chain. The target antigen is unknown. This CDR3 spans 14 amino acids. V trimming: 3 bases; J trimming: 3 bases; junction bases outside the gene matches: 3. The germline CDR1 and CDR2 sequences are ENHRY and SYGVKD. The data were obtained in a study of shared clonotypes between healthy human individuals. For the study at large: The donor group consisted of a couple of women and a few men, aged 18 to 49. General observations from the study: In the sorted subsets, rarefaction showed sequencing was incomplete despite large depth.

An even split of each subset's genomic DNA across several immunoSEQ plates was performed. The data were produced by immunoSEQ multiplex PCR, yet TCRdb's version contains in-frame clones alone and is incomplete. The sample has a few million clones, 95% seen once. A split of CD4+ cells into CD45RA+ naive and CD45RA-negative memory subsets was performed. Sequenced material: naive CD4+ T cells sorted from blood. Subset indicated: CD45RA+ positively selected. The chain is built from TRBV10-3 and TRBJ2-3; 7 bases match TRBD2. The sequence was obtained from a man between 18 and 29 years old in good health. The CDR3 DNA reads TGTGCCATCAGTGACGCGGGAGCTACAGATACGCAGTATTTT. This codes for CAISDAGATDTQYF.